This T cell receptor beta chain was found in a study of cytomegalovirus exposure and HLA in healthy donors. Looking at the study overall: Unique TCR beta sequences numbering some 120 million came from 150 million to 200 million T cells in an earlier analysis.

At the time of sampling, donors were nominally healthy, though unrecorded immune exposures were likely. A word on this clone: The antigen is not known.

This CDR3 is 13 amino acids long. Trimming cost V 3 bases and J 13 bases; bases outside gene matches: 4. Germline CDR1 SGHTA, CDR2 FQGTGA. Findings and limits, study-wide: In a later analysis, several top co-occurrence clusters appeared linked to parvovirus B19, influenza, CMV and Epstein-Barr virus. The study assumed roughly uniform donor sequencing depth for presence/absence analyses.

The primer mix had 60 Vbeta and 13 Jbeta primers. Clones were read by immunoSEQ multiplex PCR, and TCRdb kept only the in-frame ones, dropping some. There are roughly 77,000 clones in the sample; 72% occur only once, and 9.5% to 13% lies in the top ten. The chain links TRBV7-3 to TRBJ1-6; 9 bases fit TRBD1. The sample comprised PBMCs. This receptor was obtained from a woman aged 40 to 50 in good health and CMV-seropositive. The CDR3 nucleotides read TGTGCCAGCAGCTTTGGACAGGGGACCCCCCTCCACTTT. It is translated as CASSFGQGTPLHF.